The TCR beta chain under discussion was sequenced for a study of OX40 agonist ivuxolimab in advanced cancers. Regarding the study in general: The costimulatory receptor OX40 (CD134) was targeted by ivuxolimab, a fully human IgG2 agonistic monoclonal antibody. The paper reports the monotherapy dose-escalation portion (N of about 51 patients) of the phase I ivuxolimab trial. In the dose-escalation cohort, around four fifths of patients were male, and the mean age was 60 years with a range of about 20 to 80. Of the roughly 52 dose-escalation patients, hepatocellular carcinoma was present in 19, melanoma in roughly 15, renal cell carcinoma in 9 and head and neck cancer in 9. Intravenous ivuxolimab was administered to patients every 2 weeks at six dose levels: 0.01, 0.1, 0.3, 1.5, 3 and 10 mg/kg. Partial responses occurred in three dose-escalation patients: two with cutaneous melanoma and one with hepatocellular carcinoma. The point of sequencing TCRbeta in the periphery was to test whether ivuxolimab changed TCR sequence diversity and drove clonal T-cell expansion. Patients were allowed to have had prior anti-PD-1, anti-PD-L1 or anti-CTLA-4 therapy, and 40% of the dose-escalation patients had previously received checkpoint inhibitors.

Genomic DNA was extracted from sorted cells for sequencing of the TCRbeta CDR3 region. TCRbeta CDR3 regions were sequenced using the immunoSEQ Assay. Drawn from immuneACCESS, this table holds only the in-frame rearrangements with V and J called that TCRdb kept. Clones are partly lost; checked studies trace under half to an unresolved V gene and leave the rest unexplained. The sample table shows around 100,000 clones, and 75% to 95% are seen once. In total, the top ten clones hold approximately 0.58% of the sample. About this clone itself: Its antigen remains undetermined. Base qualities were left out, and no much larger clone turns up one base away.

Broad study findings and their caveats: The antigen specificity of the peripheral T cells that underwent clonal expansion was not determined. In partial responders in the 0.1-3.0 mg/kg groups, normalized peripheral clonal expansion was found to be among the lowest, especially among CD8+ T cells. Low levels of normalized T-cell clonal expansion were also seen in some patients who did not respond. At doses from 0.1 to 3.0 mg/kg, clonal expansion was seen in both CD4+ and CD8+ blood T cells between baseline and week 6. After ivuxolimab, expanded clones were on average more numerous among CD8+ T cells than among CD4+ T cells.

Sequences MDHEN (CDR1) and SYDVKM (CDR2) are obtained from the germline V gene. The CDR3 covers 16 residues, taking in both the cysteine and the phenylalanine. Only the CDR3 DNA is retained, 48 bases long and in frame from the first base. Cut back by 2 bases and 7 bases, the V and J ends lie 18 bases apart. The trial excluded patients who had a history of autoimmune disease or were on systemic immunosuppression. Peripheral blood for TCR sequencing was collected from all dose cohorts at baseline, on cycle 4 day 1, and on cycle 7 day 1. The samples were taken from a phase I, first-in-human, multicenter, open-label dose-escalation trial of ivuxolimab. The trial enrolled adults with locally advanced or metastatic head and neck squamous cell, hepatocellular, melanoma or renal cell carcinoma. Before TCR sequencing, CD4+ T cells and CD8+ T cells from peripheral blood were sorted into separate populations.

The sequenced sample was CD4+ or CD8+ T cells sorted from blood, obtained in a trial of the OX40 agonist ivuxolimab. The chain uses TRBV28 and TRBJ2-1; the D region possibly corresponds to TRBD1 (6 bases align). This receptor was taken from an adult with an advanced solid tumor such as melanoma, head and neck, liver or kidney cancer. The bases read TGTGCCAGCAGTTTAGAGGGACACACCCTCGGGAATGAGCAGTTCTTC. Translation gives CASSLEGHTLGNEQFF.